This TCR beta chain is drawn from a study of sequential checkpoint blockade in melanoma (dated by TCRdb to between 2019 and 2020). At the level of the whole study: In a 1:1 randomization, patients received either first-line nivolumab then ipilimumab (arm A) or ipilimumab then nivolumab (arm B). Maintenance nivolumab was given following each of the two trial sequences.

Explained via the paper, the treatment or condition label denotes: randomized to nivolumab then ipilimumab (arm A) or the reverse (arm B). None of the patients in the trial had previously been given DNA-damaging chemotherapy. Thawed PBMCs were sorted on a FACS Aria II flow cytometer to isolate live CD3+CD8+ cells negative for CD19 and CD56. Samples were obtained from patients with melanoma enrolled in CheckMate 064, a randomized, open-label phase II trial of sequential checkpoint blockade. Peripheral blood mononuclear cells were obtained through leukapheresis, purified using Ficoll-Paque, and frozen in human serum containing roughly 10% DMSO. Immediately after sorting, the purity of the sorted blood CD3+CD8+ cells was confirmed to be >98%, and DNA was then extracted. The immunoSEQ Assay was used to immunosequence TCRbeta CDR3 regions from genomic DNA. Prior to high-throughput sequencing, genomic DNA was amplified by bias-controlled multiplex PCR. The source study handled its data this way. To quantify the absolute abundance of each unique TCRbeta CDR3 region, the sequences were collapsed and filtered. Clonality, defined as 1 minus Pielou's evenness, was calculated using productive rearrangements only. A previously published method was used to identify clones with significantly greater frequencies in on-treatment samples than in baseline samples. Imported from immuneACCESS, the table was reduced by TCRdb to in-frame sequences with V and J called. These copies leave out some clones; in studies compared against another copy, an unresolved V gene accounts for under half, and the cause of the remainder is not known. D and trimming were read from the DNA, whereas the V and J calls and clone size are those reported in that table. For this sample the table gives about 13,000 clones, of which 70% to 80% were detected only once. Of the sample, 45% to 65% is held by the ten largest clones.

V is clipped by 2 bases and J by 5 bases, and the sequence between their germline boundaries is 21 bases long. From its cysteine to its phenylalanine, the CDR3 spans 18 amino acids. Only the CDR3 DNA stays, 54 bases, in frame from base 1. Looking up the germline V gene yields CDR1 SGHDN and CDR2 FVKESK. Points the paper makes about the study in general: Larger, independent patient cohorts are needed to validate the response-prediction model that combines TCR metrics and mutation burden.

With respect to this clone: This receptor's antigen is unknown. One base away there is no much larger clone; base qualities are not given.

The rearranged segments are TRBV14 and TRBJ1-4; no confident D gene assignment can be made. The clonotype was recovered from a human patient with melanoma. Some clones in this sample may be carry-over from other donors' samples. The material sequenced was CD8+ T cells sorted from blood (inferred from file names), taken from a patient given nivolumab and ipilimumab in sequence. Read as DNA, the sequence is TGTGCCAGCAGCCAAAACTTCTCGCTGGGCCTCAGAAATGAAAAACTGTTTTTT. This gives the protein CASSQNFSLGLRNEKLFF.